This T cell receptor (beta chain) was identified during a study of T cell responses to AZD1222 COVID-19 vaccine. Findings of the study overall: After the peak T cell response, and only then, were repertoires sampled. Compared with day 0, the breadth and depth of the Spike-specific TCR repertoire rose significantly after two doses of AZD1222. Recipients of AZD1222 seropositive at baseline numbered only six or seven. Clonal diversity was possibly underestimated; the donors were predominantly white British and more often female.

This table comes from immunoSEQ multiplex PCR, and its TCRdb copy is limited to in-frame clones, with some not included. The data show more than 100,000 clones, around 88% seen once. The CDR3 contains 13 residues. Germline V gene lookup returns CDR1 MDHEN and CDR2 SYDVKM. V dropped 10 bases and J dropped 0 bases, with 9 bases sitting between them. Notes on this clone: Its antigen is currently unknown.

The chain uses TRBV28 and TRBJ2-2; D remains ambiguous. The sequencing here drew on peripheral blood, taken on day 0 of AZD1222 vaccination. The sequence derives from an adult in good health. This chain's CDR3 is CAIGSTNTGELFF. In DNA, the CDR3 is TGTGCCATCGGTTCGACGAACACCGGGGAGCTGTTTTTT.